The 26 T cell receptor beta chains reported below all come from one sample, sequenced in a study of cytomegalovirus exposure and HLA in healthy donors. The study ran its PCR with 60 Vbeta and 13 Jbeta primers. Repertoires were generated with immunoSEQ multiplex PCR, while TCRdb's copy carries only in-frame clones and drops some. In the table there are around 140,000 clones, around 9.7% of which are singletons. What was sequenced was PBMCs. These receptors were collected from a man aged 50 or older in good health and CMV-seronegative.

CDR3 nucleotides: TGTGCCAGCAGCCACCGACAGGGCGGTGGAAACACCATATATTTT. Residues: CASSHRQGGGNTIYF. This chain uses TRBV4-2 with TRBJ1-3; TRBD1 matches 7 bases. Germline loops: CDR1 LGHNA, CDR2 YNFKEQ. V lost 3 bases and J lost 3; bases outside the gene matches: 5. The CDR3 is 15 amino acids.

This clone came up many times. The gene calls are TRBV29-1 and TRBJ2-5, with 11 positions matching TRBD2. J was trimmed by 9 bases and V by 6 bases; bases with no gene match: 6. CDR3 length: 12 amino acids. In germline, CDR1 is SQVTM, CDR2 ANQGSEA. CDR3 in DNA: TGCAGCGTAGTAGCGGGGGGGCAGGCCCAGTACTTC. Translation gives CSVVAGGQAQYF.

This clone was detected only a few times. J is TRBJ2-5 and V is TRBV14; 9 bases are shared with TRBD1. The DNA matches TRBJ2-7 better at its end, which makes the J call doubtful. In germline, CDR1 is SGHDN, CDR2 FVKESK. This CDR3 has 12 amino acids. The CDR3 is CARRGQGYEQYF. The DNA of the CDR3 is TGTGCCAGGCGGGGACAGGGTTACGAGCAGTACTTC.

This clone was seen a handful of times. The chain employs TRBV29-1 and TRBJ2-1; 8 bases line up with TRBD2. CDR3 length: 15 residues. The V gene end was trimmed by 7 bases and the J gene end by 6 bases; junction bases not matched to a gene: 14. The germline V gene encodes CDR1 SQVTM and CDR2 ANQGSEA. CDR3 region: CSATTGTRVFNEQFF. CDR3 coding DNA: TGCAGCGCGACCACCGGGACTAGAGTTTTCAATGAGCAGTTCTTC.

The J gene is TRBJ1-5, the V gene TRBV7-9; TRBD1 is a possible D gene (6 bases). Trimming took off 2 bases at V and 0 bases at J, with 11 bases between the two ends. This CDR3 has 16 amino acids. The germline CDR1 and CDR2 sequences are SEHNR and FQNEAQ (reference sequence). The CDR3 nucleotides read TGTGCCAGCAGCTTATCGGGGGGACATAGCAATCAGCCCCAGCATTTT. Translation: CASSLSGGHSNQPQHF.

There are a few counts of this clone. This chain uses TRBV4-1 with TRBJ2-2, with D perhaps matching TRBD1 (5 bases). Germline V gene sequence: CDR1 MGHRA, CDR2 YSYEKL. CDR3 length equals 14 residues. V gave up 3 bases and J gave up 8 bases, with 13 bases separating them. The CDR3 reads CASSQGPQGGELFF. DNA of the CDR3: TGCGCCAGCAGCCAGGGGCCCCAAGGAGGGGAGCTGTTTTTT.

The CDR3 region is CASSRGTENNQPQHF. The CDR3 DNA reads as TGTGCCAGCAGCCGAGGGACAGAAAACAATCAGCCCCAGCATTTT. This sequence joins TRBV6-1 and TRBJ1-5, with 7 bases identical to TRBD1. The J segment lost 3 bases and the V segment lost 6 bases, leaving 8 bases of the junction unmatched. Germline V CDR1 and CDR2: MNHNS, SASEGT. The CDR3 runs to 15 residues.

This chain joins TRBV7-2 and TRBJ1-2; 9 nucleotides agree with TRBD1. This CDR3 contains 13 residues. Germline-derived CDR1 and CDR2 are SGHTA and FQGNSA. With V trimmed by 5 bases and J by 6 bases, 4 bases remained unmatched. CDR3 protein: CASSRDRVDGYTF. The DNA for the CDR3 is TGTGCCAGCAGCCGGGACAGGGTTGATGGCTACACCTTC.

The chain recombines TRBV28 with TRBJ2-2; D perhaps matches TRBD2 (6 bases). The CDR3 contains 13 residues. Trimming cost V 7 bases and J 7 bases, with 13 bases left between them. CDR1 and CDR2 from the germline V gene are MDHEN and SYDVKM. In DNA form, the CDR3 reads TGTGCCAGCACCCCCGGCGGGAACGGGGAGCTGTTTTTT. It translates to CASTPGGNGELFF. The full variable domain, with the rest looked up from reference TRBV28 and TRBJ2-2, is DVKVTQSSRYLVKRTGEKVFLECVQDMDHENMFWYRQDPGLGLRLIYFSYDVKMKEKGDIPEGYSVSREKKERFSLILESASTNQTSMYLCASTPGGNGELFFGEGSRLTVL.

The rearrangement joins TRBV5-1 to TRBJ1-1; TRBD1 agrees at 9 bases. The CDR3 is 16 amino acids. Germline trimming cut 0 bases from V and 1 base from J; bases unmatched to any gene: 4. From germline, CDR1 is SGHRS and CDR2 YFSETQ. Written as DNA, the CDR3 is TGCGCCAGCAGCTTGGTCATGGGACAGGGGAACACTGAAGCTTTCTTT. Translation gives CASSLVMGQGNTEAFF.

This clone was counted only a few times. The rearrangement joins TRBV7-8 to TRBJ2-1; 11 nucleotides line up with TRBD2. Germline V gene data show CDR1 as SGHVS and CDR2 as FQNEAQ. This CDR3 region has 16 residues. The V gene end was trimmed by 4 bases and the J gene end by 3 bases; junction bases not matched to a gene: 5. DNA of the CDR3: TGTGCCAGCAGCTCGGGGACTAGCGGCTTCTACAATGAGCAGTTCTTC. Its translation: CASSSGTSGFYNEQFF.

The chain uses TRBV6-1 and TRBJ1-4; D perhaps matches TRBD1 (5 bases). Germline V gene sequence: CDR1 MNHNS, CDR2 SASEGT. V was shortened by 2 bases and J by 8 bases, with 12 bases between the two germline ends. CDR3 length: 14 amino acids. CDR3: CASSESRAGEKLFF. The CDR3 bases are TGTGCCAGCAGTGAATCCAGGGCCGGGGAAAAACTGTTTTTT.

V is TRBV28 and J is TRBJ1-5, with TRBD1 identical over 7 bases. Germline loops: CDR1 MDHEN, CDR2 SYDVKM. Trimming at V came to 2 bases and at J to 5 bases, leaving 6 bases not matched to a gene. The CDR3 contains 15 residues. The CDR3 protein is CASSLLDRTDQPQHF. CDR3 DNA sequence: TGTGCCAGCAGTTTACTGGACAGGACCGATCAGCCCCAGCATTTT.

J is TRBJ1-1 and V is TRBV5-1; D might be TRBD1 (6 bases). Germline V gene lookup returns CDR1 SGHRS and CDR2 YFSETQ. CDR3 size: 15 residues. The germline V and J ends were trimmed by 0 bases and 0 bases, with 9 bases remaining between them. The CDR3 region is CASSLVTGMNTEAFF. In nucleotides, the CDR3 is TGCGCCAGCAGCTTGGTAACAGGGATGAACACTGAAGCTTTCTTT.

This clone was detected a few times. This chain links TRBV28 with TRBJ2-5; no definite D call. The germline CDR1 and CDR2 sequences are MDHEN and SYDVKM. There are 15 residues in the CDR3. The V end lost 1 base, the J end lost 0 bases, and 9 bases lay between the germline ends. DNA of the CDR3: TGTGCCAGCAGTTTATTTGGCGGTCACCAAGAGACCCAGTACTTC. This codes for CASSLFGGHQETQYF.

This clone was found a few times. The V gene is TRBV7-8, the J gene TRBJ2-1, with 8 bases that match TRBD2. Looked up from germline, CDR1 is SGHVS and CDR2 is FQNEAQ. The CDR3 contains 16 residues. V lost 5 bases and J lost 2; bases outside the gene matches: 8. CDR3 sequence (DNA): TGTGCCAGCAGCCTTCTGGTGGGACTAGCCTACAATGAGCAGTTCTTC. Encoded protein: CASSLLVGLAYNEQFF. Looking up the rest from reference TRBV7-8 and TRBJ2-1 gives the full variable domain: GAGVSQSPRYKVAKRGQDVALRCDPISGHVSLFWYQQALGQGPEFLTYFQNEAQLDKSGLPSDRFFAERPEGSVSTLKIQRTQQEDSAVYLCASSLLVGLAYNEQFFGPGTRLTVL.

This clone was found a few times. The rearrangement links TRBV11-2 to TRBJ2-1; 9 bases are a match to TRBD2. Germline V gives CDR1 SGHAT, CDR2 FQNNGV. The junction had 13 bases not matched to a gene; V was cut back by 5 bases and J by 11 bases. CDR3 size: 15 residues. This CDR3 is CASSLFSGSNSKQFF. For the CDR3, the DNA is TGTGCCAGCAGCCTCTTTAGCGGGAGTAATAGTAAGCAGTTCTTC.

This rearrangement joins TRBV28 to TRBJ2-3; TRBD1 is a possible D gene (6 bases). Germline assignment: CDR1 MDHEN and CDR2 SYDVKM. This CDR3 contains 16 residues. V was cut by 4 bases and J by 1 base, with 15 bases left in between. CDR3 protein: CASSSTIGQRTDTQYF. The CDR3 DNA follows: TGTGCCAGCAGTTCCACAATAGGACAGCGCACAGATACGCAGTATTTT.

The CDR3 reads CASSLEGALGYTF. The CDR3 nucleotides read TGTGCCAGCAGCTTAGAGGGGGCGTTGGGCTACACCTTC. This chain joins TRBV7-2 and TRBJ1-2, with TRBD1 identical over 7 bases. Germline V gives CDR1 SGHTA, CDR2 FQGNSA. The V and J ends lost 1 base and 8 bases, in that order; junction bases with no gene match: 4. The CDR3 is made up of 13 amino acids.

This clone has more than one count but fewer than ten. The V gene is TRBV5-1, the J gene TRBJ1-4; 7 nucleotides line up with TRBD1. The V gene's germline CDR1 is SGHRS and CDR2 YFSETQ. The CDR3 extends over 17 amino acids. With 3 bases clipped from V and 3 bases from J, the junction kept 11 bases outside the gene matches. The CDR3: CASSWGWKGASNEKLFF. CDR3 nucleotide sequence: TGCGCCAGCAGCTGGGGGTGGAAGGGGGCGTCTAATGAAAAACTGTTTTTT.

This clone has just a few counts. The chain has TRBV7-8 and TRBJ2-1, with D possibly TRBD1 on 6 matching bases. The CDR3 has 12 residues. V was trimmed by 1 base and J by 16 bases, leaving 14 bases between them. CDR1 is SGHVS and CDR2 is FQNEAQ in the germline V gene. CDR3 loop: CASSLEHRAFFF. CDR3 nucleotide sequence: TGTGCCAGCAGCTTAGAGCACAGGGCTTTCTTCTTC.

This clone was counted only a few times. The CDR3 loop reads CASSKAGLQETQYF. The CDR3 bases are TGTGCCAGCAGCAAAGCGGGGCTGCAAGAGACCCAGTACTTC. The genes are TRBV6-6 and TRBJ2-5, with TRBD2 identical over 7 bases. CDR3 length: 14 amino acids. Losses at the gene ends were 6 bases for V and 2 bases for J; bases not matched to a gene: 6. Per the germline V gene, CDR1 is MNHNY and CDR2 is SVGAGI (reference sequence).

The CDR3 is CASSLSARGLTDTQYF. The CDR3 coding sequence is TGTGCCAGCAGCTTAAGTGCCCGGGGTCTTACAGATACGCAGTATTTT. The chain carries TRBV7-3 and TRBJ2-3; a weak D match, TRBD2 (5 bases). CDR3 length: 16 amino acids. CDR1 SGHTA and CDR2 FQGTGA come from the germline V gene. Trimming removed 1 base from V and 3 bases from J, with 14 bases in between.

This clone was recorded a few times. The chain links TRBV28 to TRBJ1-2; possibly TRBD1 for D (5 bases). V was pared by 4 bases and J by 4 bases, with 10 bases between. Germline loops: CDR1 MDHEN, CDR2 SYDVKM. This CDR3 comprises 13 residues. The CDR3, as DNA: TGTGCCAGCAGTTCCCGGGACTCCTATGGCTACACCTTC. Encoded protein: CASSSRDSYGYTF.

This chain joins TRBV18 and TRBJ2-2; the D gene is possibly TRBD1 (6 bases). Germline CDR1 reads KGHSH; CDR2 reads LQKENI. The CDR3 runs to 15 residues. Deletions cut 3 bases from V and 1 base from J, with 9 bases between. The CDR3 is CASSPADRNTGELFF. The DNA of the CDR3 is TGTGCCAGCTCACCGGCGGACAGGAACACCGGGGAGCTGTTTTTT.

This clone came up a few times. The chain couples TRBV7-2 to TRBJ1-1; 8 nucleotides align to TRBD1. After removal of 1 base from V and 6 bases from J, the junction contained 16 bases not matched to a gene. In germline, CDR1 is SGHTA, CDR2 FQGNSA. CDR3 length equals 18 residues. The CDR3 sequence: CASSLGGQGAAPDAEAFF. The CDR3 region has the DNA TGTGCCAGCAGCTTAGGGGGGCAGGGGGCGGCCCCGGACGCTGAAGCTTTCTTT.